This entry lists 28 T cell receptor beta chains sequenced from one sample in a study of HIV-infected children after antiretroviral therapy interruption. The sample's treatment: PENTA 11 planned treatment interruption arm or continuous ART arm. RNA-based 3' RACE libraries used unique molecular identifiers. A single record per CDR3 protein comes from TCRdb applying MiXCR to the 3' RACE reads. This table holds around 40,000 distinct CDR3 sequences, 6.5% found once. The sample here was CD45RA+ CD4+ T cells from PBMCs, pooled from several time points, taken from a donor given antiretroviral therapy, either interrupted or continuous. Subset of the sample: naive CD4+ CD45RA+ CD45RO- T cells. These receptors were taken from a pool of human donors with HIV.

This clonotype was counted ten times or more. V usage is TRBV6-5 and J usage is TRBJ1-1; D gene unclear. From germline, CDR1 is MNHEY and CDR2 SVGAGI. V gave up 0 bases and J gave up 6 bases, with 14 bases separating them. CDR3 length: 15 amino acids. The CDR3 DNA sequence: TGTGCCAGCAGTTACTCGAGTGCTTCAGTCCCTGAAGCTTTCTTT. Protein product: CASSYSSASVPEAFF.

This clonotype is judged medium-sized. The chain is built from TRBV12-3 or TRBV12-4 and TRBJ2-7, with D perhaps TRBD1 (6 bases). This CDR3 region has 14 residues. V shed 1 base and J shed 10 bases, with 17 bases lying between them. This CDR3 is CASSLGWGPYEQYF. CDR3 coding DNA: TGTGCCAGCAGTTTAGGGTGGGGGCCCTATGAACAGTACTTC.

The V gene is TRBV20-1, the J gene TRBJ2-1; 11 positions match TRBD2. Trimming took 6 bases from V and 9 from J; bases not matched to a gene: 10. Germline V gene sequence: CDR1 DFQATT, CDR2 SNEGSKA (reference sequence). The CDR3 extends over 14 amino acids. CDR3 residues: CSARLAGFRVEQFF. The DNA of the CDR3 is TGCAGTGCAAGACTAGCGGGGTTTCGTGTTGAGCAGTTCTTC.

At least ten counts were recorded for this clonotype. The V gene is TRBV6-5, the J gene TRBJ2-1, with TRBD1 matching over 7 bases. Unmatched junction bases numbered 29, after V lost 6 bases and J lost 12 bases. The CDR3 extends over 19 amino acids. Germline CDR1 and CDR2: MNHEY and SVGAGI. The CDR3 loop reads CASSPISSRMTGRLLPQFF. The CDR3 DNA sequence: TGTGCCAGCAGCCCCATATCTTCGCGGATGACAGGGCGTCTCCTCCCGCAGTTCTTC.

This clonotype was observed many times. The J gene is TRBJ2-3, the V gene TRBV5-1, with unresolved D. The germline V gene has CDR1 SGHRS and CDR2 YFSETQ. This CDR3 is 12 amino acids long. Trimming took off 0 bases at V and 5 bases at J, with 4 bases between the two ends. The CDR3 sequence is CASSLVRDTQYF. The CDR3 DNA sequence: TGCGCCAGCAGCTTGGTACGAGATACGCAGTATTTT.

This clonotype was found a few times. In DNA form, the CDR3 reads TGCAGTGCTAGTCGCAGGCAAGAGACCCAGTACTTC. It specifies CSASRRQETQYF. V gene TRBV20-1 combines with J gene TRBJ2-5, with no clear D. Per the germline V gene, CDR1 is DFQATT and CDR2 is SNEGSKA (reference sequence). Trimming removed 3 bases from V and 2 bases from J, with 7 bases in between. The CDR3 runs to 12 residues.

The chain employs TRBV12-3 or TRBV12-4 and TRBJ2-1; a possible D gene is TRBD1 (6 bases). The ends were cut back, 6 bases at V and 4 bases at J, with 13 bases in the middle. The CDR3 covers 14 residues. This CDR3 is CASRGAGVYNEQFF. In nucleotides, the CDR3 is TGTGCCAGCAGGGGGGCAGGTGTGTACAATGAGCAGTTCTTC.

This clonotype was seen only a few times. The V call is TRBV5-1, the J call TRBJ2-6, with D unclear. The CDR3 has 14 residues. Germline V CDR1 and CDR2: SGHRS, YFSETQ. Trimming cost V 6 bases and J 3 bases, with 10 bases left between them. CDR3 sequence: CASTADVGANVLTF. DNA for the CDR3: TGCGCCAGCACGGCGGACGTTGGGGCCAACGTCCTGACTTTC.

In this sample, this clonotype turned up many times. The rearrangement joins TRBV5-1 to TRBJ2-5, with D perhaps matching TRBD1 or TRBD2 (5 bases each). The CDR3 spans 15 residues. The germline V gene encodes CDR1 SGHRS and CDR2 YFSETQ. V was clipped by 4 bases and J by 1 base, with 14 bases between them. The CDR3 reads CASSTRSGLQETQYF. CDR3 nucleotides: TGCGCCAGCAGCACCCGTTCGGGGCTCCAAGAGACCCAGTACTTC.

The chain has TRBV12-3 or TRBV12-4 and TRBJ2-1; 9 nucleotides align to TRBD2. Trimming cost V 7 bases and J 8 bases; bases outside gene matches: 15. The CDR3 contains 16 residues. CDR3 bases: TGTGCCAGCATCACCAACCCGGGACTAGCCATCGATGAGCAGTTCTTC. Translating it yields CASITNPGLAIDEQFF.

This clonotype occurred many times. This sequence joins TRBV6-2 or TRBV6-3 and TRBJ2-4; tentative D call: TRBD1 (5 bases). This CDR3 has 14 amino acids. Trimming cost V 0 bases and J 13 bases, with 16 bases left between them. The germline CDR1 and CDR2 sequences are MNHEY and SVGEGT. The CDR3 nucleotides read TGTGCCAGCAGTTACTCGAGTATCGTGACAGTACAGTACTTC. This sequence encodes CASSYSSIVTVQYF.

This clonotype was counted between two and nine times. The chain links TRBV20-1 to TRBJ2-3; D is undetermined. The germline CDR1 and CDR2 sequences are DFQATT and SNEGSKA (reference sequence). Trimming removed 1 base from V and 1 base from J, with 9 bases in between. This CDR3 has 14 amino acids. The CDR3 reads CSARGTGGTDTQYF. The CDR3 nucleotides are TGCAGTGCTAGAGGGACCGGTGGCACAGATACGCAGTATTTT.

The table lists this clonotype with many counts. Germline and junction disagree at one end, which may indicate a read error. CDR3 bases: TGTGCCTGGAGTCGAGACAGGGGTGCAGAAACGCTGTATTTT. Translating gives CAWSRDRGAETLYF. This chain connects TRBV30 to TRBJ2-3; the match to TRBD1 covers 8 bases. The germline gives CDR1 GTSNPN, CDR2 SVGIG (reference sequence). CDR3 length: 14 amino acids.

This clonotype was detected many times. The DNA of the CDR3 is TGTGCCAGCAGCTTGGTAAGAAACACTGAAGCTTTCTTT. Translating gives CASSLVRNTEAFF. V is TRBV11-2 and J is TRBJ1-1; D remains ambiguous. The CDR3 consists of 13 residues. Germline CDR1 SGHAT, CDR2 FQNNGV. Trimming stripped 3 bases from V and 2 bases from J, with 7 bases between.

This clonotype was seen ten or more times. The genes are TRBV20-1 and TRBJ1-5, with 11 bases fitting TRBD1. The CDR3 has 18 residues. Germline V gene sequence: CDR1 DFQATT, CDR2 SNEGSKA (reference sequence). Germline trimming cut 2 bases from V and 4 bases from J; bases unmatched to any gene: 13. In DNA form, the CDR3 reads TGCAGTGCTAGACATAGGAGTGGACAGGGGGCTAATAATCAGCCCCAGCATTTT. Translating gives CSARHRSGQGANNQPQHF.

This clonotype occurred many times. The rearrangement links TRBV5-6 to TRBJ1-1; D might be TRBD1 (5 bases). The V end lost 4 bases, the J end lost 1 base, and 11 bases lay between the germline ends. Germline CDR1 SGHDT, CDR2 YYEEEE. The CDR3 runs to 14 residues. CDR3 nucleotide sequence: TGTGCCAGCAGCCGGGGCCGTCCGAACACTGAAGCTTTCTTT. It codes for CASSRGRPNTEAFF.

The table lists this clonotype with many counts. The J gene is TRBJ2-1, the V gene TRBV7-8; possibly TRBD2 for D (5 bases). This CDR3 is 11 amino acids long. V was shortened by 7 bases and J by 9 bases, with 10 bases between the two germline ends. The germline V gene encodes CDR1 SGHVS and CDR2 FQNEAQ. The DNA of the CDR3 is TGTGCCAGCACCATTCGGGGTGAGCAGTTCTTC. Residues: CASTIRGEQFF.

This clonotype was observed at least ten times. The CDR3 spells CASSQSPRDEISGANVLTF. In DNA, the CDR3 is TGCGCCAGCAGTCAATCGCCCAGGGACGAAATCTCCGGGGCCAACGTCCTGACTTTC. J is TRBJ2-6 and V is TRBV23-1; D possibly matches TRBD1 or TRBD2 (5 bases each). TRBV23-1 is an ORF, and what it does is uncertain. This CDR3 comprises 19 residues. Between the trimmed V and J ends, which lost 0 bases and 4 bases, there was a span of 19 bases.

The chain combines TRBV28 with TRBJ1-1; TRBD1 might be the D (6 bases). The ends were cut back, 5 bases at V and 3 bases at J, with 16 bases in the middle. In germline, CDR1 is MDHEN, CDR2 SYDVKM. The CDR3 contains 15 residues. CDR3 sequence reads: CASSVGGAEDTEAFF. CDR3 bases: TGTGCCAGCAGTGTCGGGGGGGCGGAGGACACTGAAGCTTTCTTT.

At least ten counts were recorded for this clonotype. The chain recombines TRBV6-4 with TRBJ2-3, with D unresolved. CDR1 MRHNA and CDR2 SNTAGT come from the germline V gene. V was pared by 1 base and J by 4 bases, with 3 bases between. The length of the CDR3 is 12 residues. Written as DNA, the CDR3 is TGTGCCAGCAGTGACTACTCAGATACGCAGTATTTT. Protein product: CASSDYSDTQYF.

This clonotype was detected many times. The V gene is TRBV19, the J gene TRBJ1-2; 8 positions match TRBD1. The V segment lost 6 bases and the J segment 5 bases; nucleotides outside the gene matches: 8. CDR3 size: 14 residues. Germline CDR1 is LNHDA and CDR2 is SQIVND (reference sequence). The CDR3 loop is CASSTPGQGYGYTF. The CDR3 coding sequence is TGTGCCAGTAGCACCCCAGGACAGGGATATGGCTACACCTTC. Combining the CDR3 with reference TRBV19 and TRBJ1-2 gives the whole variable domain DGGITQSPKYLFRKEGQNVTLSCEQNLNHDAMYWYRQDPGQGLRLIYYSQIVNDFQKGDIAEGYSVSREKKESFPLTVTSAQKNPTAFYLCASSTPGQGYGYTFGSGTRLTVV.

This clonotype was seen at least ten times. DNA of the CDR3: TGTGCCAGCAGACCAACTAGAGCCGGGGAGCTGTTTTTT. Its protein is CASRPTRAGELFF. The rearrangement links TRBV28 to TRBJ2-2; possible D gene TRBD2, 5 bases. The CDR3 loop spans 13 amino acids. The germline CDR1 and CDR2 sequences are MDHEN and SYDVKM. Between the trimmed V and J ends, which lost 6 bases and 6 bases, there was a span of 11 bases.

This clonotype was seen a handful of times. The chain recombines TRBV7-9 with TRBJ2-7; the D gene could be TRBD1 or TRBD2 (6 bases each). Germline CDR1 reads SEHNR; CDR2 reads FQNEAQ (reference sequence). The CDR3 sequence is 16 residues long. The V and J ends lost 5 bases and 0 bases respectively, with 17 bases between them. CDR3 sequence (DNA): TGTGCCAGCAGCCCCGACTGGGGGGCTAGCTCCTACGAGCAGTACTTC. Protein: CASSPDWGASSYEQYF. Drawing the rest from reference TRBV7-9 and TRBJ2-7, the complete variable domain is DTGVSQNPRHKITKRGQNVTFRCDPISEHNRLYWYRQTLGQGPEFLTYFQNEAQLEKSRLLSDRFSAERPKGSFSTLEIQRTEQGDSAMYLCASSPDWGASSYEQYFGPGTRLTVT.

A few counts support this clonotype. The chain joins TRBV6-5 to TRBJ2-1; D remains ambiguous. In germline, CDR1 is MNHEY, CDR2 SVGAGI. Trimming took 5 bases from V and 9 from J, leaving 17 bases between them. The CDR3 sequence is 14 residues long. The CDR3 here is CASSDADCYAEQFF. The DNA of the CDR3 is TGTGCCAGCAGTGATGCAGACTGCTATGCTGAGCAGTTCTTC.

This clonotype was counted between two and nine times. The chain is built from TRBV7-2 and TRBJ2-1; D is unresolved. Germline CDR1 and CDR2: SGHTA and FQGNSA. The CDR3 covers 16 residues. Trimming removed 3 bases from V and 3 bases from J, with 15 bases in between. CDR3 DNA sequence: TGTGCCAGCAGCTTTTCTCGTAGGTACATCTACAATGAGCAGTTCTTC. Amino acids: CASSFSRRYIYNEQFF.

A few counts support this clonotype. The chain recombines TRBV29-1 with TRBJ2-7; D is possibly TRBD1 (5 bases). Trimming pared 1 base from V and 4 bases from J, leaving 11 bases between. This CDR3 is 13 amino acids long. The germline gives CDR1 SQVTM, CDR2 ANQGSEA. For the CDR3, the DNA is TGCAGCGTTGAAGCCCCAGGGATGTACGAGCAGTACTTC. Translating gives CSVEAPGMYEQYF.

This clonotype was found many times. The chain has TRBV7-8 and TRBJ2-5; 12 bases are a match to TRBD2. Trimming cost V 7 bases and J 2 bases; bases outside gene matches: 8. The CDR3 is made up of 16 amino acids. Germline-derived CDR1 and CDR2 are SGHVS and FQNEAQ. The CDR3 spells CASKTGTSGYQETQYF. The CDR3 DNA is TGTGCCAGCAAGACCGGGACTAGCGGGTATCAAGAGACCCAGTACTTC.

The chain couples TRBV5-1 to TRBJ2-5; 8 nucleotides align to TRBD2. Germline CDR1 and CDR2: SGHRS and YFSETQ. This CDR3 comprises 14 residues. Germline trimming cut 3 bases from V and 5 bases from J; bases unmatched to any gene: 6. CDR3 sequence: CASSSHSSGETQYF. The DNA of the CDR3 is TGCGCCAGCAGCTCCCATTCTAGCGGGGAGACCCAGTACTTC. Based on the CDR3 plus reference TRBV5-1 and TRBJ2-5, the full variable domain is KAGVTQTPRYLIKTRGQQVTLSCSPISGHRSVSWYQQTPGQGLQFLFEYFSETQRNKGNFPGRFSGRQFSNSRSEMNVSTLELGDSALYLCASSSHSSGETQYFGPGTRLLVL.